This is a list of T cell receptor beta chains from one sample in a study of T cells in Graves' hyperthyroidism and ophthalmopathy. One entry per CDR3 protein results from TCRdb running MiXCR on the multiplex PCR reads. The table lists around 300,000 distinct CDR3 sequences, about an eighth of them singletons. Input material: blood. The receptors were gathered from a woman in her 30s with Graves' hyperthyroidism that later progressed to Graves' ophthalmopathy. CDR3s include the opening cysteine and the closing phenylalanine or tryptophan. The D gene is left open where the match is weak. Clone size is given for some rows only: seen once, a few or many times, or a class if the clone is expanded.

v_gene: TRBV30; j_gene: TRBJ1-5; d_gene: -; abundance: many; CDR3aa: CAWSSGGRDQPQHF; CDR3nt: TGTGCCTGGAGTAGCGGGGGCCGCGATCAGCCCCAGCATTTT
v_gene: TRBV9; j_gene: TRBJ2-3; d_gene: -; abundance: many; CDR3aa: CASSVDTDTQYF; CDR3nt: TGTGCCAGCAGCGTAGACACAGATACGCAGTATTTT
v_gene: TRBV9; j_gene: TRBJ2-5; d_gene: TRBD2; abundance: many; CDR3aa: CASSNSGGWQETQYF; CDR3nt: TGTGCCAGCAGCAACTCGGGGGGATGGCAAGAGACCCAGTACTTC
v_gene: TRBV11-2; j_gene: TRBJ2-5; d_gene: -; abundance: many; CDR3aa: CASSLDQALQETQYF; CDR3nt: TGTGCCAGCAGCTTAGATCAGGCCTTACAAGAGACCCAGTACTTC
v_gene: TRBV6-5; j_gene: TRBJ2-1; d_gene: -; abundance: -; CDR3aa: CASSYKDSGEQFF; CDR3nt: TGTGCCAGCAGTTACAAGGACTCGGGTGAGCAGTTCTTC
v_gene: TRBV18; j_gene: TRBJ2-5; d_gene: TRBD2; abundance: many; CDR3aa: CASRRTSGRETQYF; CDR3nt: TGTGCCAGCCGCCGGACTAGCGGAAGAGAGACCCAGTACTTC
v_gene: TRBV11-2; j_gene: TRBJ2-1; d_gene: TRBD2; abundance: many; CDR3aa: CASSPMGGGQYNEQFF; CDR3nt: TGTGCCAGCAGCCCGATGGGGGGAGGGCAGTACAATGAGCAGTTCTTC
v_gene: TRBV25-1; j_gene: TRBJ1-1; d_gene: -; abundance: -; CDR3aa: CASSETGYMNTEAFF; CDR3nt: TGTGCCAGCAGTGAAACTGGCTACATGAACACTGAAGCTTTCTTT
v_gene: TRBV14; j_gene: TRBJ2-5; d_gene: -; abundance: many; CDR3aa: CASSQVGTVQETQYF; CDR3nt: TGTGCCAGCAGCCAAGTGGGAACAGTCCAAGAGACCCAGTACTTC
v_gene: TRBV20-1; j_gene: TRBJ2-7; d_gene: -; abundance: many; CDR3aa: CSARDMAGNYEQYF; CDR3nt: TGCAGTGCTAGAGATATGGCAGGGAACTACGAGCAGTACTTC
v_gene: TRBV28; j_gene: TRBJ2-7; d_gene: -; abundance: once; CDR3aa: CASSHWYEQYF; CDR3nt: TGTGCCAGCAGCCACTGGTACGAGCAGTACTTC
v_gene: TRBV10-3; j_gene: TRBJ2-7; d_gene: TRBD2; abundance: many; CDR3aa: CAIGGLAGPEQYF; CDR3nt: TGTGCCATCGGAGGACTAGCGGGACCCGAGCAGTACTTC
v_gene: TRBV7-8; j_gene: TRBJ1-6; d_gene: TRBD1; abundance: few; CDR3aa: CASSPGTGGRSPLHF; CDR3nt: TGTGCCAGCAGCCCCGGGACAGGGGGCCGGTCACCCCTCCACTTT
v_gene: TRBV7-9; j_gene: TRBJ2-7; d_gene: -; abundance: many; CDR3aa: CASSFISSYEQYF; CDR3nt: TGTGCCAGCAGCTTTATCAGCTCCTACGAGCAGTACTTC
v_gene: TRBV2; j_gene: TRBJ2-7; d_gene: TRBD2; abundance: -; CDR3aa: CVSKRETGNEQYF; CDR3nt: TGTGTCAGCAAGCGGGAGACGGGCAACGAGCAGTACTTC
v_gene: TRBV20-1; j_gene: TRBJ1-5; d_gene: -; abundance: few; CDR3aa: CSARVRRGDGNQPQHF; CDR3nt: TGCAGTGCTAGAGTGCGGCGGGGAGATGGCAATCAGCCCCAGCATTTT
v_gene: TRBV19; j_gene: TRBJ2-1; d_gene: TRBD2; abundance: -; CDR3aa: CASSNGGSSYNEQFF; CDR3nt: TGTGCCAGTAGTAACGGCGGGAGCTCCTACAATGAGCAGTTCTTC
v_gene: TRBV20-1; j_gene: TRBJ2-2; d_gene: -; abundance: few; CDR3aa: CSAPWTTNTGELFF; CDR3nt: TGCAGTGCTCCTTGGACTACGAACACCGGGGAGCTGTTTTTT
v_gene: TRBV24-1; j_gene: TRBJ2-1; d_gene: -; abundance: -; CDR3aa: CATSDFGSSYNEQFF; CDR3nt: TGTGCCACCAGTGATTTCGGGAGCTCCTACAATGAGCAGTTCTTC
v_gene: TRBV3-1; j_gene: TRBJ1-1; d_gene: -; abundance: many; CDR3aa: CASSQGGVVEAFF; CDR3nt: TGTGCCAGCAGCCAAGGAGGGGTAGTTGAAGCTTTCTTT
v_gene: TRBV2; j_gene: TRBJ1-5; d_gene: -; abundance: many; CDR3aa: CASSDGNQPQHF; CDR3nt: TGTGCCAGCAGTGACGGCAATCAGCCCCAGCATTTT
v_gene: TRBV11-3; j_gene: TRBJ2-7; d_gene: TRBD2; abundance: few; CDR3aa: CASSLDDGGRAGEQYF; CDR3nt: TGTGCCAGCAGCTTAGATGACGGCGGGAGGGCAGGTGAGCAGTACTTC
v_gene: TRBV4-1; j_gene: TRBJ2-3; d_gene: -; abundance: few; CDR3aa: CASSHKGLSTDTQYF; CDR3nt: TGCGCCAGCAGCCACAAGGGACTTAGCACAGATACGCAGTATTTT
v_gene: TRBV30; j_gene: TRBJ1-2; d_gene: -; abundance: medium-sized; CDR3aa: CAWSPRYGYTF; CDR3nt: TGTGCCTGGAGTCCTCGCTATGGCTACACCTTC
v_gene: TRBV20-1; j_gene: TRBJ2-1; d_gene: TRBD2; abundance: -; CDR3aa: CSAFPGLAGGAYNEQFF; CDR3nt: TGCAGTGCTTTCCCGGGACTAGCGGGAGGGGCCTACAATGAGCAGTTCTTC
v_gene: TRBV6-1; j_gene: TRBJ1-5; d_gene: -; abundance: many; CDR3aa: CASSGDANNQPQHF; CDR3nt: TGTGCCAGCAGTGGGGACGCAAACAATCAGCCCCAGCATTTT
v_gene: TRBV7-2; j_gene: TRBJ2-3; d_gene: TRBD2; abundance: many; CDR3aa: CASSFGGRNTDTQYF; CDR3nt: TGTGCCAGCAGCTTCGGCGGGAGAAACACAGATACGCAGTATTTT
v_gene: TRBV28; j_gene: TRBJ2-7; d_gene: -; abundance: many; CDR3aa: CASSSTIFQPGLYEQYF; CDR3nt: TGTGCCAGCAGTTCCACTATTTTCCAGCCTGGACTGTACGAGCAGTACTTC
v_gene: TRBV5-6; j_gene: TRBJ2-6; d_gene: -; abundance: -; CDR3aa: CASSLEGLLGANVLTF; CDR3nt: TGTGCCAGCAGCTTGGAGGGGCTATTAGGGGCCAACGTCCTGACTTTC
v_gene: TRBV2; j_gene: TRBJ2-7; d_gene: -; abundance: -; CDR3aa: CASSEEGEQYF; CDR3nt: TGTGCCAGCAGTGAAGAAGGGGAGCAGTACTTC
v_gene: TRBV7-9; j_gene: TRBJ2-3; d_gene: TRBD2; abundance: many; CDR3aa: CASTLAGGADTQYF; CDR3nt: TGTGCCAGCACACTAGCGGGAGGGGCAGATACGCAGTATTTT
v_gene: TRBV6-4; j_gene: TRBJ1-2; d_gene: -; abundance: -; CDR3aa: CASSKPPGQRPGYTF; CDR3nt: TGTGCCAGCAGTAAACCTCCCGGACAGAGGCCTGGCTACACCTTC
v_gene: TRBV7-2; j_gene: TRBJ2-7; d_gene: -; abundance: many; CDR3aa: CASSLLPGTSFLTYEQYF; CDR3nt: TGTGCCAGCAGCCTTTTGCCAGGCACATCATTCCTTACCTACGAGCAGTACTTC
v_gene: TRBV27; j_gene: TRBJ1-1; d_gene: TRBD1; abundance: many; CDR3aa: CASSTGDRHTEAFF; CDR3nt: TGTGCCAGCAGTACAGGGGACAGACACACTGAAGCTTTCTTT
v_gene: TRBV6-1; j_gene: TRBJ2-7; d_gene: TRBD1; abundance: many; CDR3aa: CASSPALDRAGQYF; CDR3nt: TGTGCCAGCAGCCCTGCCTTAGACAGGGCCGGGCAGTACTTC
v_gene: TRBV29-1; j_gene: TRBJ2-1; d_gene: -; abundance: -; CDR3aa: CSVEPSSYNEQFF; CDR3nt: TGCAGCGTTGAACCGAGCTCCTACAATGAGCAGTTCTTC
v_gene: TRBV28; j_gene: TRBJ2-1; d_gene: TRBD1; abundance: many; CDR3aa: CASKTSVDRGVYNEQFF; CDR3nt: TGTGCCAGTAAAACATCGGTCGACAGGGGTGTCTACAATGAGCAGTTCTTC
v_gene: TRBV2; j_gene: TRBJ1-6; d_gene: TRBD1; abundance: many; CDR3aa: CASRSTGSDNSPLHF; CDR3nt: TGTGCCAGCAGATCGACAGGGTCGGATAATTCACCCCTCCACTTT
v_gene: TRBV6-1; j_gene: TRBJ1-4; d_gene: -; abundance: many; CDR3aa: CASRTGGEYEKLFF; CDR3nt: TGTGCCAGCAGGACGGGGGGGGAGTATGAAAAACTGTTTTTT
v_gene: TRBV3-2; j_gene: TRBJ2-2; d_gene: -; abundance: -; CDR3aa: CATTATSGTGELFF; CDR3nt: TGTGCCACCACGGCGACTAGCGGCACCGGGGAGCTGTTTTTT
v_gene: TRBV30; j_gene: TRBJ1-2; d_gene: TRBD1; abundance: many; CDR3aa: CAWSRDRGLMAGYTF; CDR3nt: TGTGCCTGGAGTAGGGACAGGGGACTTATGGCGGGCTACACCTTC
v_gene: TRBV7-9; j_gene: TRBJ2-7; d_gene: TRBD2; abundance: many; CDR3aa: CASSRSGLAGGEQYF; CDR3nt: TGTGCCAGCAGCCGTAGTGGACTAGCGGGAGGCGAGCAGTACTTC
v_gene: TRBV29-1; j_gene: TRBJ2-3; d_gene: -; abundance: many; CDR3aa: CSVGAGDTQYF; CDR3nt: TGCAGCGTTGGTGCTGGGGATACGCAGTATTTT
v_gene: TRBV29-1; j_gene: TRBJ2-1; d_gene: TRBD1; abundance: many; CDR3aa: CSAPPPGQGAWNEQFF; CDR3nt: TGCAGCGCCCCCCCCCCAGGACAGGGGGCATGGAATGAGCAGTTCTTC
v_gene: TRBV28; j_gene: TRBJ2-7; d_gene: -; abundance: many; CDR3aa: CASSRLYEQYF; CDR3nt: TGTGCCAGCAGTCGGTTATACGAGCAGTACTTC
v_gene: TRBV7-2; j_gene: TRBJ2-7; d_gene: TRBD2; abundance: many; CDR3aa: CASTFGGSPHEQYF; CDR3nt: TGTGCCAGCACCTTTGGCGGGAGCCCCCACGAGCAGTACTTC
v_gene: TRBV15; j_gene: TRBJ2-3; d_gene: -; abundance: many; CDR3aa: CATSSGTIDTQYF; CDR3nt: TGTGCCACCAGCAGTGGGACCATCGATACGCAGTATTTT
v_gene: TRBV6-1; j_gene: TRBJ2-3; d_gene: -; abundance: -; CDR3aa: CASSDGRSDTQYF; CDR3nt: TGTGCCAGCAGTGATGGCCGGTCAGATACGCAGTATTTT
v_gene: TRBV15; j_gene: TRBJ1-2; d_gene: -; abundance: few; CDR3aa: CATTIGRDLYGYTF; CDR3nt: TGTGCCACCACAATAGGCAGGGATTTATATGGCTACACCTTC
v_gene: TRBV19; j_gene: TRBJ1-2; d_gene: TRBD1; abundance: -; CDR3aa: CASRRTGINCGYTF; CDR3nt: TGTGCCAGTAGACGGACAGGGATAAACTGTGGCTACACCTTC
v_gene: TRBV19; j_gene: TRBJ2-2; d_gene: TRBD2; abundance: -; CDR3aa: CASTSGRGYTGELFF; CDR3nt: TGTGCCAGCACTAGCGGAAGGGGGTACACCGGGGAGCTGTTTTTT
v_gene: TRBV7-2; j_gene: TRBJ1-1; d_gene: -; abundance: -; CDR3aa: CASSLVSNAVAFF; CDR3nt: TGTGCCAGCAGCTTAGTCAGTAACGCTGTAGCTTTCTTT
v_gene: TRBV4-3; j_gene: TRBJ1-1; d_gene: -; abundance: many; CDR3aa: CASSHWRKNTEAFF; CDR3nt: TGCGCCAGCAGCCATTGGAGGAAGAACACTGAAGCTTTCTTT
v_gene: TRBV20-1; j_gene: TRBJ2-4; d_gene: -; abundance: many; CDR3aa: CSARSPAIQYF; CDR3nt: TGCAGTGCTAGATCCCCAGCCATTCAGTACTTC
v_gene: TRBV12-3/TRBV12-4; j_gene: TRBJ2-7; d_gene: -; abundance: many; CDR3aa: CASSDHQQGYEQYF; CDR3nt: TGTGCCAGCAGTGACCACCAACAGGGTTACGAGCAGTACTTC
v_gene: TRBV4-3; j_gene: TRBJ2-5; d_gene: -; abundance: many; CDR3aa: CASSQDRGQETQYF; CDR3nt: TGCGCCAGCAGCCAAGATAGGGGCCAAGAGACCCAGTACTTC